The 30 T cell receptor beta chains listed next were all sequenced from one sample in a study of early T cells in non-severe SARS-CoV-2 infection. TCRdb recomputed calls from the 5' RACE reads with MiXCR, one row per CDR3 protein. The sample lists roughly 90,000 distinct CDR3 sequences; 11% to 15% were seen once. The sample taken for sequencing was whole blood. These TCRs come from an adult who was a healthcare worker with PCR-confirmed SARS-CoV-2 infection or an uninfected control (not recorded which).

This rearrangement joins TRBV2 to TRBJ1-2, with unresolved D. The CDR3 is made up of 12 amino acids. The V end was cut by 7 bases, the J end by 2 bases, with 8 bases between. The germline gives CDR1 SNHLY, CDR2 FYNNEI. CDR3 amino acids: CASTDPNYGYTF. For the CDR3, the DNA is TGTGCCAGCACGGACCCCAACTATGGCTACACCTTC.

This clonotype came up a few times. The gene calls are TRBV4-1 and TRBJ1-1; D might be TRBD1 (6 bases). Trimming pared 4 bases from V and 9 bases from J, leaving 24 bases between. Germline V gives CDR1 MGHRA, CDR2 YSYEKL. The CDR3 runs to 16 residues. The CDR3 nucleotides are TGCGCCAGCAGCCGTACCGGACAGTCGCTGGGTACTCAAGCTTTCTTT. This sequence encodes CASSRTGQSLGTQAFF.

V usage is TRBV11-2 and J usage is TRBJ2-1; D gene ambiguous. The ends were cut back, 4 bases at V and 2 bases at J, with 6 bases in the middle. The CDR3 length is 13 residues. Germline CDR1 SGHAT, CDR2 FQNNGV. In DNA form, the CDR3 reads TGTGCCAGCAGCTACACGCCCTACAATGAGCAGTTCTTC. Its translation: CASSYTPYNEQFF. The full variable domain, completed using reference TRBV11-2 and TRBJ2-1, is EAGVAQSPRYKIIEKRQSVAFWCNPISGHATLYWYQQILGQGPKLLIQFQNNGVVDDSQLPKDRFSAERLKGVDSTLKIQPAKLEDSAVYLCASSYTPYNEQFFGPGTRLTVL.

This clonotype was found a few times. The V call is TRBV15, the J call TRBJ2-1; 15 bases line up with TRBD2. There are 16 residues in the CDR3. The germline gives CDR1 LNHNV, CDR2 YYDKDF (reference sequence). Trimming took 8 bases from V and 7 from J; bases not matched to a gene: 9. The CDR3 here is CATARTSGGAWNEQFF. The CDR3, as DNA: TGTGCCACCGCCAGGACTAGCGGGGGGGCATGGAATGAGCAGTTCTTC.

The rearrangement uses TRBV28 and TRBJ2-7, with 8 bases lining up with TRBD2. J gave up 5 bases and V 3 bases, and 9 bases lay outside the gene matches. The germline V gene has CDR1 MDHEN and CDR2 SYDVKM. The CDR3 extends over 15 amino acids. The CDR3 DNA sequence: TGTGCCAGCAGTTTTGACTGGACTAGCTTCAACGAGCAGTACTTC. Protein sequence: CASSFDWTSFNEQYF.

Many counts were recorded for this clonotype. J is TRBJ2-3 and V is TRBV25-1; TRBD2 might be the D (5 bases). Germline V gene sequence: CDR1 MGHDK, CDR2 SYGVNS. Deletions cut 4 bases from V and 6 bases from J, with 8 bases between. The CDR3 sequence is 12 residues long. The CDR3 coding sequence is TGTGCCAGCAGTGTTCCTAGCGATACGCAGTATTTT. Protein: CASSVPSDTQYF.

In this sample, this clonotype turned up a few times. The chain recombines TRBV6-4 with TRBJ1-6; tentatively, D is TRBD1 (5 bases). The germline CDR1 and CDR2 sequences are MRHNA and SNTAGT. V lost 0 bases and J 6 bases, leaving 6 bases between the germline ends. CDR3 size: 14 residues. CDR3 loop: CASSDSRGNSPLHF. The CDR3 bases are TGTGCCAGCAGTGACTCGAGGGGTAATTCACCCCTCCACTTT.

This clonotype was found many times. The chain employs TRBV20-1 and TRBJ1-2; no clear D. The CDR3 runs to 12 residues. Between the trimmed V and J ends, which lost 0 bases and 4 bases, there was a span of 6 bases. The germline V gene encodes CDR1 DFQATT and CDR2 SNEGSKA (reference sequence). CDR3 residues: CSARDGPYGYTF. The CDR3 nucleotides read TGCAGTGCTAGAGACGGGCCCTATGGCTACACCTTC.

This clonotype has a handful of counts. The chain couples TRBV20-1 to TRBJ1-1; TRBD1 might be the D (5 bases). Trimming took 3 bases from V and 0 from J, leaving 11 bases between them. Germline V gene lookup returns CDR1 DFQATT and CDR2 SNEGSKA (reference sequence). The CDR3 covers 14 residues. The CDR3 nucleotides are TGCAGTGCTAGTTCCGGGGGGGTGAACACTGAAGCTTTCTTT. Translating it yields CSASSGGVNTEAFF.

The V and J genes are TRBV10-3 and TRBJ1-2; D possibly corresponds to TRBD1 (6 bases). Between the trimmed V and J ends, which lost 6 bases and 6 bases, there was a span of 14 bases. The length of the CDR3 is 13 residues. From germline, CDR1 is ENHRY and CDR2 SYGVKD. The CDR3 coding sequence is TGTGCCATCAGCGGGGACAAGATCCATGGCTACACCTTC. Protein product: CAISGDKIHGYTF.

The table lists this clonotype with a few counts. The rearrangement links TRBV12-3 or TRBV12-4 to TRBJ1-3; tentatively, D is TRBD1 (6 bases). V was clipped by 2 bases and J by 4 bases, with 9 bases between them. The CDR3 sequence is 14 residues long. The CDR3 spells CASSLTGAGNTIYF. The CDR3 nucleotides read TGTGCCAGCAGTTTAACGGGGGCCGGAAACACCATATATTTT.

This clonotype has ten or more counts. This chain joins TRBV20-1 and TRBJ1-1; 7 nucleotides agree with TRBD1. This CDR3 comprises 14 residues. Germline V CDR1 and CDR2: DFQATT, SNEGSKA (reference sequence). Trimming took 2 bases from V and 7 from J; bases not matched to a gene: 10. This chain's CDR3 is CSARPDRSWVEAFF. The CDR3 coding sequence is TGCAGTGCTAGACCGGACAGGTCCTGGGTTGAAGCTTTCTTT.

The CDR3 region is CASISLEGRTSENTEAFF. CDR3 DNA: TGTGCCAGCATTAGTTTGGAGGGACGGACAAGTGAAAACACTGAAGCTTTCTTT. The chain combines TRBV28 with TRBJ1-1; tentative D call: TRBD1 (5 bases). The CDR3 sequence is 18 residues long. V was cut by 7 bases and J by 2 bases, with 26 bases left in between. Looked up from germline, CDR1 is MDHEN and CDR2 is SYDVKM.

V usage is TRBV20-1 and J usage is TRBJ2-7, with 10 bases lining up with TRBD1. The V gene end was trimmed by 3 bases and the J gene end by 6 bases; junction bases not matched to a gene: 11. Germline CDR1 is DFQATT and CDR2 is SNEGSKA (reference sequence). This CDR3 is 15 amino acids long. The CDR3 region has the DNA TGCAGTGCTAGTCCCCCGGACAGGGGGGGGAGCGAGCAGTACTTC. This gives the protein CSASPPDRGGSEQYF.

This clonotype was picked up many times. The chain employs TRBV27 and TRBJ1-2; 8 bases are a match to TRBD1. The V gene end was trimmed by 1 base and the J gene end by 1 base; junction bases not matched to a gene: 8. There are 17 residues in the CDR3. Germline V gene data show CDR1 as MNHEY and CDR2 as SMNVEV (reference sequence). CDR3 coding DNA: TGTGCCAGCAGTTTATTGGGCGGGACAGGAGATAACTATGGCTACACCTTC. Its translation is CASSLLGGTGDNYGYTF.

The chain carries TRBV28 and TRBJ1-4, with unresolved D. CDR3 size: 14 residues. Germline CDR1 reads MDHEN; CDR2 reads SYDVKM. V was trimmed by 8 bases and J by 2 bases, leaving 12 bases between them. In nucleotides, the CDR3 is TGTGCCAGCGGCCGGGGTCAGACTAATGAAAAACTGTTTTTT. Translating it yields CASGRGQTNEKLFF.

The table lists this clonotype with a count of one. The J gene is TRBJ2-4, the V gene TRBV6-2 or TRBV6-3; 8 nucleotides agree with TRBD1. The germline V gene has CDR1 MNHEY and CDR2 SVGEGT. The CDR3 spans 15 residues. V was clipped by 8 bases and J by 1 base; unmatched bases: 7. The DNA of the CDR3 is TGTGCCAGCGGACAGGGAACGAGGGCCAAAAACATTCAGTACTTC. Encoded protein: CASGQGTRAKNIQYF.

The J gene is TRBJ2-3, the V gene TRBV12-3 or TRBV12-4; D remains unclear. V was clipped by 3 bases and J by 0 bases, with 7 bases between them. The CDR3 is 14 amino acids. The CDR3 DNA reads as TGTGCCAGCAGTTTTACCTGGAGCACAGATACGCAGTATTTT. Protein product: CASSFTWSTDTQYF.

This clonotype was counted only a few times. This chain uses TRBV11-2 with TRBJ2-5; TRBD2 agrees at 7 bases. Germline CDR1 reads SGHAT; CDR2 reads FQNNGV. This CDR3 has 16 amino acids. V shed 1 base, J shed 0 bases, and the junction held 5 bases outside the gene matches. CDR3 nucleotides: TGTGCCAGCAGCTTAGGGGACTATCACAACCAAGAGACCCAGTACTTC. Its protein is CASSLGDYHNQETQYF. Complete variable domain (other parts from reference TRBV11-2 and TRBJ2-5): EAGVAQSPRYKIIEKRQSVAFWCNPISGHATLYWYQQILGQGPKLLIQFQNNGVVDDSQLPKDRFSAERLKGVDSTLKIQPAKLEDSAVYLCASSLGDYHNQETQYFGPGTRLLVL.

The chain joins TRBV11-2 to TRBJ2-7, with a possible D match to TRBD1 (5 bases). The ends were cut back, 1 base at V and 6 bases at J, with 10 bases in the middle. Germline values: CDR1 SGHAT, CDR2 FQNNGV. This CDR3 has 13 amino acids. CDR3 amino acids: CASSLAGIPEQYF. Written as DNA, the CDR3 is TGTGCCAGCAGCTTAGCAGGGATCCCCGAGCAGTACTTC. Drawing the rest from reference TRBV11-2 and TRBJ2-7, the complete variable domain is EAGVAQSPRYKIIEKRQSVAFWCNPISGHATLYWYQQILGQGPKLLIQFQNNGVVDDSQLPKDRFSAERLKGVDSTLKIQPAKLEDSAVYLCASSLAGIPEQYFGPGTRLTVT.

CDR3 sequence (DNA): TGTGCCAGCAGCCGGACACCACAAACCTACGAGCAGTACTTC. This sequence encodes CASSRTPQTYEQYF. The chain is built from TRBV7-8 and TRBJ2-7, with D tentatively TRBD1 (5 bases). Trimming removed 5 bases from V and 2 bases from J, with 13 bases in between. The CDR3 sequence is 14 residues long. Germline V gene data show CDR1 as SGHVS and CDR2 as FQNEAQ.

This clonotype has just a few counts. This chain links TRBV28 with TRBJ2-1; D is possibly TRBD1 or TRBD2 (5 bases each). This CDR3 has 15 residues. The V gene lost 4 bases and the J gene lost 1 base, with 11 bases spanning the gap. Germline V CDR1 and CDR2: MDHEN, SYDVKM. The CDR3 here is CASSYFWGSYNEQFF. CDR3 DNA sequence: TGTGCCAGCAGTTATTTTTGGGGGTCCTACAATGAGCAGTTCTTC.

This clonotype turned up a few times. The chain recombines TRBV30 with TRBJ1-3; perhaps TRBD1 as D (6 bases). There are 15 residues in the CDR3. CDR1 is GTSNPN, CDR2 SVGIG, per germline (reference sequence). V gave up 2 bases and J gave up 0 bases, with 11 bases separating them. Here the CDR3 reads CAWSRGTPSGNTIYF. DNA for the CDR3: TGTGCCTGGAGTCGTGGGACACCCTCTGGAAACACCATATATTTT.

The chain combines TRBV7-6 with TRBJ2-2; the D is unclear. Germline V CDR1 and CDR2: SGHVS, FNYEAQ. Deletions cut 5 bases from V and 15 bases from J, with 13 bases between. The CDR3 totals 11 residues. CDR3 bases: TGTGCCAGCAGCCTAACCGGACGGTTGTTTTTT. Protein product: CASSLTGRLFF.

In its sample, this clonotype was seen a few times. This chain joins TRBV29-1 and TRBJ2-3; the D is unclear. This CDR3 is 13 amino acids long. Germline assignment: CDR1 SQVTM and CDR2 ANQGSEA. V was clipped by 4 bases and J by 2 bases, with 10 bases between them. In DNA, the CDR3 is TGCAGCGTTGGTGGTCGAAACACAGATACGCAGTATTTT. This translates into CSVGGRNTDTQYF.

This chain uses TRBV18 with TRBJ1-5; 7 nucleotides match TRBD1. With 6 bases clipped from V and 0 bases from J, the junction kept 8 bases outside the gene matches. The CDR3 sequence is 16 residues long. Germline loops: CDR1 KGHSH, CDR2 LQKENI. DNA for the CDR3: TGTGCCAGCTCCGACCAGGGGGTTTATAGCAATCAGCCCCAGCATTTT. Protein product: CASSDQGVYSNQPQHF.

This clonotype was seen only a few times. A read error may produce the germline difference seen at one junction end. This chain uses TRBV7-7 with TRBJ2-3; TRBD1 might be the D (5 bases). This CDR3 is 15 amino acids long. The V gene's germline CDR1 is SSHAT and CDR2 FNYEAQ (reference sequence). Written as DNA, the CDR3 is TGTGCTAGCAGCTTAGTTCAGGGTCCCACAGATACGCAGTATTTT. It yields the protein CASSLVQGPTDTQYF.

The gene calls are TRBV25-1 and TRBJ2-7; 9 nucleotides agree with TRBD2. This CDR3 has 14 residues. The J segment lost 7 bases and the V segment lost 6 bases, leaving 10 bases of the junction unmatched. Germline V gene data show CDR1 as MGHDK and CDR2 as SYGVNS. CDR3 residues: CASSGPSGIPEQYF. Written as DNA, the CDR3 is TGTGCCAGCAGCGGACCTAGCGGGATCCCAGAGCAGTACTTC.

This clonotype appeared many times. The CDR3 DNA sequence: TGTGCCAGCAGTTTATTTCCTCCGGGACAGGGAAACACCATATATTTT. Residues: CASSLFPPGQGNTIYF. J is TRBJ1-3 and V is TRBV12-3 or TRBV12-4; 7 bases match TRBD1. V gave up 2 bases and J gave up 4 bases; unmatched junction bases: 8. The CDR3 length is 16 residues.

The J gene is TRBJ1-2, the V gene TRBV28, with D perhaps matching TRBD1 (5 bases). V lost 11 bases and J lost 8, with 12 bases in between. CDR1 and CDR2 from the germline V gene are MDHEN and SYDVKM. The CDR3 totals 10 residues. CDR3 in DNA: TGTGCCGGGCGGGACGAGGGCTACACCTTC. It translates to CAGRDEGYTF.